This T cell receptor beta chain was profiled in a study of cytomegalovirus exposure and HLA in healthy donors. A remark on this clone: What it binds is not known.

Per the germline V gene, CDR1 is MNHNS and CDR2 is SASEGT. The V end lost 1 base, the J end lost 7 bases, and 10 bases lay between the germline ends. CDR3 length: 13 amino acids. The PCR used 60 Vbeta and 13 Jbeta primers. Sequencing was performed with immunoSEQ multiplex PCR; in TCRdb, only in-frame clones are kept and a portion is missing. The sample holds about 70,000 clones; 74% are singletons and the top ten take around 10%. The study's findings and limits: The analysis excluded some indistinguishable V segments, including TRBV6-2 and TRBV6-3. It was assumed in the presence/absence analyses that sequencing depth was roughly uniform across donors.

Participants comprised healthy donors of bone marrow. There were likely unrecorded immune exposures, though donors were nominally healthy when sampled. The sequenced sample consisted of PBMCs. The chain carries TRBV6-1 and TRBJ2-5, with no clear D. This TCR was sampled from a human donor in good health. Written as DNA, the CDR3 is TGTGCCAGCAGTGAAGTCCCCTCGGGGACCCAGTACTTC. Translation: CASSEVPSGTQYF.